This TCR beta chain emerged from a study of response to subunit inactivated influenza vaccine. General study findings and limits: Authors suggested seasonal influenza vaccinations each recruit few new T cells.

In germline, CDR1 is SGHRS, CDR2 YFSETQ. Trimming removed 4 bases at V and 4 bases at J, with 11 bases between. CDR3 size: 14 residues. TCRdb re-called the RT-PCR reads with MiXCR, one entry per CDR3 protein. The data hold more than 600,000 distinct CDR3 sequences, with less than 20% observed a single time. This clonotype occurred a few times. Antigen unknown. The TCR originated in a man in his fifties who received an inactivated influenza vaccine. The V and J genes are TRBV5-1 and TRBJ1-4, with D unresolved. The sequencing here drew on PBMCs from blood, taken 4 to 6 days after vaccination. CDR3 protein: CASSPSGVNEKLFF. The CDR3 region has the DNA TGCGCCAGCAGCCCCAGCGGGGTTAATGAAAAACTGTTTTTT.